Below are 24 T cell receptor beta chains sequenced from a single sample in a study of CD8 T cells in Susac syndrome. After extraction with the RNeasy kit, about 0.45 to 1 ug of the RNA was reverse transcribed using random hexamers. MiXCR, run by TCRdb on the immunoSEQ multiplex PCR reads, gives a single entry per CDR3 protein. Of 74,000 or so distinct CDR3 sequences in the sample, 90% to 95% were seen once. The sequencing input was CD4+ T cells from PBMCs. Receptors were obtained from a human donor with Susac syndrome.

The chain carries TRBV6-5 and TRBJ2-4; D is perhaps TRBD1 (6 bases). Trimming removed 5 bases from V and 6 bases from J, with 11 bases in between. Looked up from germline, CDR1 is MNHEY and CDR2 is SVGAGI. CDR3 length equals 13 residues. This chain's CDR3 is CASSPGQRNIQYF. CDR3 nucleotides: TGTGCCAGCAGTCCCGGACAGCGAAACATTCAGTACTTC.

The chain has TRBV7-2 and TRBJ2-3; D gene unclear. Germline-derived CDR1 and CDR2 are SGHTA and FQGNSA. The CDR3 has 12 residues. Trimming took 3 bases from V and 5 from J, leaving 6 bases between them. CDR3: CASSFRVDTQYF. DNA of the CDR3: TGTGCCAGCAGCTTTAGGGTAGATACGCAGTATTTT. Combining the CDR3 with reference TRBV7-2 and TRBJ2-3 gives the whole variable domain GAGVSQSPSNKVTEKGKDVELRCDPISGHTALYWYRQSLGQGLEFLIYFQGNSAPDKSGLPSDRFSAERTGGSVSTLTIQRTQQEDSAVYLCASSFRVDTQYFGPGTRLTVL.

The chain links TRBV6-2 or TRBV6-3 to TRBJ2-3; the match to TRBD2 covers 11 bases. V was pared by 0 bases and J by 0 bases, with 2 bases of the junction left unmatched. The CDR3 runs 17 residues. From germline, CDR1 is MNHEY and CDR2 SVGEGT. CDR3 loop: CASSYSTSGTSTDTQYF. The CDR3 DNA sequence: TGTGCCAGCAGTTACTCGACTAGCGGGACAAGCACAGATACGCAGTATTTT.

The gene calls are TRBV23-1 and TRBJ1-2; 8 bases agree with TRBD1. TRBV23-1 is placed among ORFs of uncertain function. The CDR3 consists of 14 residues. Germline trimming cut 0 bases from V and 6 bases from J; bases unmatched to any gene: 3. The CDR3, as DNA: TGCGCCAGCAGTCAATCAAGACAGGGGAATGGCTACACCTTC. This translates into CASSQSRQGNGYTF.

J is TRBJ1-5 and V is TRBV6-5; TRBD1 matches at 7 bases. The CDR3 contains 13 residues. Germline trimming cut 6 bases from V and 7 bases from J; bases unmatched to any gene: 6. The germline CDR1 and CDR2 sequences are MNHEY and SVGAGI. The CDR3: CASSRQGGQPQHF. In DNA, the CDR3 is TGTGCCAGCAGCCGTCAGGGGGGGCAGCCCCAGCATTTT.

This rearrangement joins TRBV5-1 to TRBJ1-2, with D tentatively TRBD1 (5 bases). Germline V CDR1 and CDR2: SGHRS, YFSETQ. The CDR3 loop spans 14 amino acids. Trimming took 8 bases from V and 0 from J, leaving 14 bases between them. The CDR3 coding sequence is TGCGCCAGTAACGTGCAGGGAGCTAACTATGGCTACACCTTC. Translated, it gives CASNVQGANYGYTF.

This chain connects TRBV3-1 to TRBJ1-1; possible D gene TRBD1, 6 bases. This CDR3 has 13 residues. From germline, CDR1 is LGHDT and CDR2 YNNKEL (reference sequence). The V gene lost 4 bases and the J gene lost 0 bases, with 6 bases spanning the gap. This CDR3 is CASSRTVNTEAFF. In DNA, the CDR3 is TGTGCCAGCAGCCGGACAGTGAACACTGAAGCTTTCTTT.

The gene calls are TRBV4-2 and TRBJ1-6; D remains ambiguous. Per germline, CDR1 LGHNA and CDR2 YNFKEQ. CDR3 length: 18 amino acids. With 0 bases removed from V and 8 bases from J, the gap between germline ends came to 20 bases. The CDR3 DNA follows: TGTGCCAGCAGCCAAGATCTAGTAGTTGGAGGGAGATATTCACCCCTCCACTTT. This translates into CASSQDLVVGGRYSPLHF.

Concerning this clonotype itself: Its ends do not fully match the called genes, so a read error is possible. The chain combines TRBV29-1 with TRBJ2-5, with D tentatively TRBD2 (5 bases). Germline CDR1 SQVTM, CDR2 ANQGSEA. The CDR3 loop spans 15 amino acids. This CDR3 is CSVESGSRLQETRYF. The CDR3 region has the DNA TGCAGCGTTGAATCGGGGTCACGGTTGCAAGAGACCCGGTACTTC. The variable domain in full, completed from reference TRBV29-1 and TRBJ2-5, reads SAVISQKPSRDICQRGTSLTIQCQVDSQVTMMFWYRQQPGQSLTLIATANQGSEATYESGFVIDKFPISRPNLTFSTLTVSNMSPEDSSIYLCSVESGSRLQETRYFGPGTRLLVL.

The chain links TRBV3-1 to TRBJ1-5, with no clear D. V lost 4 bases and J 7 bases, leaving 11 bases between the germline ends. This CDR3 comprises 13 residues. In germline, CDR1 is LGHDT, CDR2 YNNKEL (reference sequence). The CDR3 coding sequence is TGTGCCAGCAGCCGGGGTATGGGGCAGCCCCAGCATTTT. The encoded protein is CASSRGMGQPQHF.

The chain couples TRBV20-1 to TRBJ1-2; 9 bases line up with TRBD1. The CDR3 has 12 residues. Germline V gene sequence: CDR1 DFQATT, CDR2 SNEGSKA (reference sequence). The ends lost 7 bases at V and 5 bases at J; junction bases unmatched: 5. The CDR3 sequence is CSVPGQGYGYTF. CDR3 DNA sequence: TGCAGTGTACCGGGACAGGGTTATGGCTACACCTTC.

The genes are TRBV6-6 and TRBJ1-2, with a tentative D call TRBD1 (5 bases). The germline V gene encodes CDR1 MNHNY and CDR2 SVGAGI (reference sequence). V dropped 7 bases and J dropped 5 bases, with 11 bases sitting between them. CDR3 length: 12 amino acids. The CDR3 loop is CASIQGGYGYTF. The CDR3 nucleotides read TGTGCCAGCATCCAGGGAGGGTATGGCTACACCTTC.

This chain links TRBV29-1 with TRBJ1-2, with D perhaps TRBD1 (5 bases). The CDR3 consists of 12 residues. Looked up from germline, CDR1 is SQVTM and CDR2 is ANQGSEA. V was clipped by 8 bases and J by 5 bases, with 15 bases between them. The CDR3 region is CSSAGTEYGYTF. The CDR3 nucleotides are TGCAGCTCCGCCGGGACGGAGTATGGCTACACCTTC.

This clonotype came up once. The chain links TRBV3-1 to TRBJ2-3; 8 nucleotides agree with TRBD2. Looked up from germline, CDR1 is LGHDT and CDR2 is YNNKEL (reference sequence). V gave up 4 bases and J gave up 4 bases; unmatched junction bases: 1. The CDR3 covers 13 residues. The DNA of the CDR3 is TGTGCCAGCAGCCTCGGGGGGGCAGATACGCAGTATTTT. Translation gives CASSLGGADTQYF.

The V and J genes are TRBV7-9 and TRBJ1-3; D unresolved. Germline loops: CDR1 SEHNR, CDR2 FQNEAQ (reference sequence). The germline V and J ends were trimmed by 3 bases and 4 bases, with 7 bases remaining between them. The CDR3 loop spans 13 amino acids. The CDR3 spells CASSFGVGNTIYF. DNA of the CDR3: TGTGCCAGCAGCTTCGGAGTCGGAAACACCATATATTTT.

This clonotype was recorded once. DNA of the CDR3: TGTGCCAGCAGCCACGAGGACAGGTTGAGACAGCCCCAGCATTTT. This encodes CASSHEDRLRQPQHF. V and J are TRBV12-3 or TRBV12-4 and TRBJ1-5; 7 bases are shared with TRBD1. There are 15 residues in the CDR3. Trimming cost V 6 bases and J 7 bases; bases outside gene matches: 12.

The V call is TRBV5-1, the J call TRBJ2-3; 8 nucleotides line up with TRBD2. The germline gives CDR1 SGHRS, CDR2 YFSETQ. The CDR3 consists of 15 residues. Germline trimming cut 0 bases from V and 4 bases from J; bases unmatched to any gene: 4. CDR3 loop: CASSLAGGVPDTQYF. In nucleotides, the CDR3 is TGCGCCAGCAGCTTGGCGGGAGGGGTTCCAGATACGCAGTATTTT.

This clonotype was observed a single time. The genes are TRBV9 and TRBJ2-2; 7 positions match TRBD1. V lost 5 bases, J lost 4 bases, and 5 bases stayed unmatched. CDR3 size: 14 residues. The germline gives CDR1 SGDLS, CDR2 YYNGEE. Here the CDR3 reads CASRTGRRTGELFF. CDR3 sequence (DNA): TGTGCCAGCAGGACAGGGCGTCGCACCGGGGAGCTGTTTTTT.

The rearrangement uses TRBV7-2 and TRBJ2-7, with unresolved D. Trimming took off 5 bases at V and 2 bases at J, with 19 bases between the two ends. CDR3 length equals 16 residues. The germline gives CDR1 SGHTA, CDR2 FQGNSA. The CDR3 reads CASSPSLGQGTYEQYF. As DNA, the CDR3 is TGTGCCAGCAGCCCTAGTTTAGGGCAAGGAACCTACGAGCAGTACTTC. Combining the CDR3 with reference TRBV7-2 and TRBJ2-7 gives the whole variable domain GAGVSQSPSNKVTEKGKDVELRCDPISGHTALYWYRQSLGQGLEFLIYFQGNSAPDKSGLPSDRFSAERTGGSVSTLTIQRTQQEDSAVYLCASSPSLGQGTYEQYFGPGTRLTVT.

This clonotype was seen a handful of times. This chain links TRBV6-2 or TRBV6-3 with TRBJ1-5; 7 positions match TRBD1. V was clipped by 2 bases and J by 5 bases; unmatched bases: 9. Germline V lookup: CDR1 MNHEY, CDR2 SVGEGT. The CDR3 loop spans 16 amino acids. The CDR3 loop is CASSYPTGRNDQPQHF. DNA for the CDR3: TGTGCCAGCAGTTACCCGACAGGGAGGAATGATCAGCCCCAGCATTTT.

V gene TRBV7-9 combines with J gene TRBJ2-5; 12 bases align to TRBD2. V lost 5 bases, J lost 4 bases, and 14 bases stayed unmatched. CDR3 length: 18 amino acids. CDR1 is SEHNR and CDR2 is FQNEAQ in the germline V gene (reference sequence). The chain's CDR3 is CASSPSRTSGNVGETQYF. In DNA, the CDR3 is TGTGCCAGCAGCCCCTCCAGGACTAGCGGGAATGTTGGAGAGACCCAGTACTTC.

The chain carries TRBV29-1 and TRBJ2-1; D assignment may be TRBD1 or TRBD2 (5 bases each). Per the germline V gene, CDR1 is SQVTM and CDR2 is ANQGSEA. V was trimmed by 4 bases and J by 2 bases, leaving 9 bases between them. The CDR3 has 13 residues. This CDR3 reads CSVVRGPYNEQFF. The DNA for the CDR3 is TGCAGCGTTGTGAGGGGCCCCTACAATGAGCAGTTCTTC.

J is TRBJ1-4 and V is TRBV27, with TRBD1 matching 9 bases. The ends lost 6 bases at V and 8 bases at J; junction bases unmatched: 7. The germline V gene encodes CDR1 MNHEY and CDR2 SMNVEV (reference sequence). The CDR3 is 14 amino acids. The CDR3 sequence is CASRQQGAGEKLFF. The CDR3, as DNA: TGTGCCAGCAGACAACAGGGGGCGGGAGAAAAACTGTTTTTT.

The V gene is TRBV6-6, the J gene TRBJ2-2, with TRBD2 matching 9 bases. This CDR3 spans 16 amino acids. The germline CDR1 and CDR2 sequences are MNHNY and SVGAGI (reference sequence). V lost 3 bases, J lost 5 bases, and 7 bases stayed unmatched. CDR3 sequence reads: CASSYGLAGRTGELFF. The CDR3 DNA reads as TGTGCCAGCAGTTATGGGCTAGCGGGGAGAACCGGGGAGCTGTTTTTT.